The entry below describes one TCR beta chain. No cognate antigen has been identified for it. The input lacks base qualities; no much larger clone sits a single base away. The source of the sample is a study of T cell repertoires in cytomegalovirus infection (dated by TCRdb to the late 2010s). Describing the broader study: Donor HLA type was relevant to the analysis, as public TCR beta signatures indicated carriage of CMV infection together with the matching HLA type.

The full study reports these points: The ex vivo response was dominated by HLA-C-restricted CMV-specific TCR beta clonotypes, which also provided the single most frequent clonotype in two of eight donors. In both this cohort and an independent cohort of 350 or so donors, the cumulative frequency of public TCR beta family members distinguished carriers of CMV infection plus the relevant HLA type.

Instrument on record: Illumina HiSeq 1500. The public reads were reprocessed in TCRdb via fastp at Q25 and MiXCR, keeping in-frame beta chains. Rows are unified per CDR3 protein, each entry keeping the most common DNA and genes. The sample records 150,000 to 200,000 distinct CDR3 sequences, 28% of which are singletons. 31% of the sample lies in the top ten. The TCR originated in a human donor in good health (CMV status not recorded). Some clones in this sample may be carry-over from other donors' samples. Sequencing was performed on PBMCs.

The DNA sequence is TGTGCCAGTAGTATGGGGGCAGGGGTTCAGCCCCAGCATTTT. Its amino acids are CASSMGAGVQPQHF. This chain is built from TRBV19 and TRBJ1-5; a tentative D call is TRBD1 (6 bases match). The CDR3 holds 14 amino acids from the cysteine to the phenylalanine. Only the CDR3 DNA is retained, 42 bases long and in frame from the first base. At the junction V is shortened by 3 bases and J by 6 bases, with 12 bases in between. CDR1 and CDR2 were assigned from the germline V gene (reference sequence) as LNHDA and SQIVND.